The rows below give T cell receptor beta chains drawn from one sample of a study of T cell repertoires in cytomegalovirus infection. TCRdb processed the reads anew with MiXCR; each CDR3 protein has one entry. The table has fewer than 300,000 distinct CDR3 sequences, about 23% seen once; the top ten hold approximately 15%. Sequencing was carried out using PBMCs. These receptors all stem from a human donor in good health (CMV status not recorded). Some clones in this sample may be carry-over from other donors' samples. Both conserved end residues are part of each CDR3. Each record gives: CDR3 protein, CDR3 DNA, V gene, J gene, D gene, clone size. D genes are given only for firm matches. The listing skips clone size in some rows; elsewhere it reads once, few, many or a size class.

CDR3: CASSLGSGVVQYEQFF
DNA: TGCGCCAGCAGCTTAGGTAGCGGGGTTGTACAATATGAGCAGTTCTTC
V: TRBV5-1
J: TRBJ2-1
D: TRBD2
size: -

CDR3: CASTPRPGTYNEQFF
DNA: TGTGCCAGCACCCCCCGACCAGGGACTTACAATGAGCAGTTCTTC
V: TRBV27
J: TRBJ2-1
D: -
size: -

CDR3: CASSDRTLSYEQYF
DNA: TGTGCCAGCAGTGACAGGACCCTCTCCTACGAGCAGTACTTC
V: TRBV7-4
J: TRBJ2-7
D: -
size: -

CDR3: CASSYGGLNYGYTF
DNA: TGTGCCAGCAGTTACGGGGGACTCAACTATGGCTACACCTTC
V: TRBV6-5
J: TRBJ1-2
D: -
size: -

CDR3: CASHPSGTVKNEQYF
DNA: TGCGCCAGCCATCCGTCCGGGACAGTGAAGAACGAGCAGTACTTC
V: TRBV5-1
J: TRBJ2-7
D: TRBD1
size: once

CDR3: CASSAGPTINSPLHF
DNA: TGTGCCAGCAGCGCTGGGCCAACCATAAATTCACCCCTCCACTTT
V: TRBV7-6
J: TRBJ1-6
D: -
size: many

CDR3: CSARDTPFGQLQETQYF
DNA: TGCAGTGCTAGAGACACCCCCTTTGGACAGCTCCAAGAGACCCAGTACTTC
V: TRBV20-1
J: TRBJ2-5
D: -
size: few

CDR3: CSARDPVADGYTF
DNA: TGCAGTGCTAGAGATCCGGTGGCAGATGGCTACACCTTC
V: TRBV20-1
J: TRBJ1-2
D: -
size: -

CDR3: CARRDIFNEQFF
DNA: TGTGCCCGGAGGGACATATTCAATGAGCAGTTCTTC
V: TRBV30
J: TRBJ2-1
D: -
size: many

CDR3: CASSPRDGLSNQPQHF
DNA: TGTGCCAGCAGTCCTAGGGACGGATTAAGCAATCAGCCCCAGCATTTT
V: TRBV6-5
J: TRBJ1-5
D: -
size: few

CDR3: CASSSRGGVGYEQYF
DNA: TGTGCCAGCAGCTCCCGGGGAGGGGTAGGGTACGAGCAGTACTTC
V: TRBV7-2
J: TRBJ2-7
D: TRBD2
size: many

CDR3: CASQRGWGEQYF
DNA: TGTGCCAGCCAGCGGGGATGGGGAGAGCAGTACTTC
V: TRBV7-2
J: TRBJ2-7
D: TRBD2
size: -

CDR3: CASSRGDSGIYNEQFF
DNA: TGTGCCAGCAGTCGAGGTGATAGCGGGATCTACAATGAGCAGTTCTTC
V: TRBV6-1
J: TRBJ2-1
D: TRBD2
size: few

CDR3: CASSSSTGSYEQYF
DNA: TGCGCCAGCAGCTCATCAACAGGGTCCTACGAGCAGTACTTC
V: TRBV5-1
J: TRBJ2-7
D: -
size: -

CDR3: CASSVGTSGGRNEQYF
DNA: TGTGCCAGCAGTGTTGGGACTAGCGGGGGGAGAAACGAGCAGTACTTC
V: TRBV25-1
J: TRBJ2-7
D: TRBD2
size: few

CDR3: CASSHRLANTDTQYF
DNA: TGCGCCAGCAGCCATAGACTAGCGAACACAGATACGCAGTATTTT
V: TRBV4-1
J: TRBJ2-3
D: TRBD2
size: few

CDR3: CASSPASGNTIYF
DNA: TGTGCCAGCAGCCCGGCCTCTGGAAACACCATATATTTT
V: TRBV7-9
J: TRBJ1-3
D: -
size: few

CDR3: CASSLDILGTEAFF
DNA: TGTGCCAGCAGTTTGGACATCCTGGGCACTGAAGCTTTCTTT
V: TRBV28
J: TRBJ1-1
D: -
size: -

CDR3: CASSERTGNNEQFF
DNA: TGTGCCAGCAGTGAGAGGACAGGGAACAATGAGCAGTTCTTC
V: TRBV2
J: TRBJ2-1
D: TRBD1
size: -

CDR3: CASSYSDSEAFF
DNA: TGTGCCAGCAGTTACTCGGACAGTGAAGCTTTCTTT
V: TRBV6-6
J: TRBJ1-1
D: -
size: -

CDR3: CSAGDPNEKLFF
DNA: TGCAGCGCCGGGGACCCTAATGAAAAACTGTTTTTT
V: TRBV29-1
J: TRBJ1-4
D: -
size: few

CDR3: CASSFRGVAETQYF
DNA: TGTGCCAGCAGCTTCAGAGGGGTTGCCGAGACCCAGTACTTC
V: TRBV11-2
J: TRBJ2-5
D: -
size: few

CDR3: CASRRQGMNTEAFF
DNA: TGTGCCAGTAGAAGACAGGGAATGAACACTGAAGCTTTCTTT
V: TRBV19
J: TRBJ1-1
D: TRBD1
size: few

CDR3: CASSLASGAGRGELFF
DNA: TGTGCCAGCAGCTTAGCGTCCGGGGCCGGGCGGGGGGAGCTGTTTTTT
V: TRBV7-2
J: TRBJ2-2
D: -
size: few

CDR3: CASSLRLAGEETQYF
DNA: TGTGCCAGCAGCTTGAGACTAGCGGGAGAGGAGACCCAGTACTTC
V: TRBV7-9
J: TRBJ2-5
D: TRBD2
size: -

CDR3: CASSGTRGIPDTQYF
DNA: TGCGCCAGCAGTGGGACCAGGGGGATTCCAGATACGCAGTATTTT
V: TRBV10-2
J: TRBJ2-3
D: TRBD1
size: -

CDR3: CASSYFDRQGGNYGYTF
DNA: TGTGCCAGCAGTTACTTCGACCGCCAGGGAGGCAACTATGGCTACACCTTC
V: TRBV6-2/TRBV6-3
J: TRBJ1-2
D: -
size: -

CDR3: CASSLYRVAGGTEAFF
DNA: TGTGCCAGCAGCCTCTACAGGGTTGCGGGGGGCACTGAAGCTTTCTTT
V: TRBV7-2
J: TRBJ1-1
D: -
size: -

CDR3: CASSLMQTQYF
DNA: TGTGCCAGCAGCTTGATGCAGACCCAGTACTTC
V: TRBV7-2
J: TRBJ2-5
D: -
size: many

CDR3: CASSYSRTGAINQPQHF
DNA: TGTGCCAGCAGTTACTCCCGGACAGGGGCAATCAATCAGCCCCAGCATTTT
V: TRBV12-3/TRBV12-4
J: TRBJ1-5
D: TRBD1
size: -

CDR3: CASSPTGRGGADQPQHF
DNA: TGTGCCAGCTCACCAACAGGGCGAGGGGGCGCGGATCAGCCCCAGCATTTT
V: TRBV18
J: TRBJ1-5
D: TRBD1
size: few

CDR3: CSARDWLGSGELFF
DNA: TGCAGTGCTAGAGATTGGTTGGGCTCCGGGGAGCTGTTTTTT
V: TRBV20-1
J: TRBJ2-2
D: -
size: many